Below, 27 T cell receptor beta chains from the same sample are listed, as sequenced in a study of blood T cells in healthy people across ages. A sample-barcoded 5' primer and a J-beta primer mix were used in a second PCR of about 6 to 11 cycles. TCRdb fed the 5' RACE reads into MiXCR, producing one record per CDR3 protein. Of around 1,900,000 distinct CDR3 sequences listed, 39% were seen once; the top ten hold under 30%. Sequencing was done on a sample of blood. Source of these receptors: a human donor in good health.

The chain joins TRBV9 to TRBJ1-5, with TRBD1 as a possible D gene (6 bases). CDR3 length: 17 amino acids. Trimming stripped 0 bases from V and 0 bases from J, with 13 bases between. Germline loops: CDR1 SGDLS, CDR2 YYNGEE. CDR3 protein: CASSVVTGTYSNQPQHF. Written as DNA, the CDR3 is TGTGCCAGCAGCGTAGTAACAGGGACTTATAGCAATCAGCCCCAGCATTTT.

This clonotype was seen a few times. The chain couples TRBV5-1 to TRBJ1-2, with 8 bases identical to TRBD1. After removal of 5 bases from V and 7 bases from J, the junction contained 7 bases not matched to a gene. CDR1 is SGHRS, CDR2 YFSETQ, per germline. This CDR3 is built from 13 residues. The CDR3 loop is CASSHGQGPGYTF. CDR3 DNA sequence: TGCGCCAGCAGTCACGGACAGGGACCTGGCTACACCTTC.

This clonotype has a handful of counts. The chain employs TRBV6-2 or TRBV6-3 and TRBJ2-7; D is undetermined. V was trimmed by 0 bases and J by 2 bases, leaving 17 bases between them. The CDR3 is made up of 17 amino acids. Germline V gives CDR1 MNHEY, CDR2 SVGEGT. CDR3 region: CASSYSVSNSLTYEQYF. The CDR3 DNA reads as TGTGCCAGCAGTTACTCGGTTTCGAACAGTCTCACCTACGAGCAGTACTTC.

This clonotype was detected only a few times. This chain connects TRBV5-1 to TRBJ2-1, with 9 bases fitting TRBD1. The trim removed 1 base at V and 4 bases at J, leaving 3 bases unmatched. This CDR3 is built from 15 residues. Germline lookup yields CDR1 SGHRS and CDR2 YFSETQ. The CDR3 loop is CASSLTGGEYNEQFF. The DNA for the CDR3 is TGCGCCAGCAGCTTGACAGGGGGCGAATACAATGAGCAGTTCTTC.

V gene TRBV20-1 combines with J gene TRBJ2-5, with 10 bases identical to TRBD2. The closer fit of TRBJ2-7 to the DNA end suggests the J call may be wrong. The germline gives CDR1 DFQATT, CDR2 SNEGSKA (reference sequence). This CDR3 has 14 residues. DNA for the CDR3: TGCAGTGCTAGAGTCCTAGCGGGGGTATACGAGCAGTACTTC. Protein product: CSARVLAGVYEQYF.

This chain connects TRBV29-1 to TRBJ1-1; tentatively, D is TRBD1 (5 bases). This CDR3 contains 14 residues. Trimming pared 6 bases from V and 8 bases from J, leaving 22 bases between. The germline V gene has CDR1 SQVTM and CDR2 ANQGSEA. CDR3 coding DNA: TGCAGCGTGGGGAAGCCCCGGGACCTCGCAGAAGCTTTCTTT. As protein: CSVGKPRDLAEAFF.

The CDR3 DNA follows: TGTGCCTGGAGTGTAAAGCCACCACTTTCGGATGAGCAGTTCTTC. Translating gives CAWSVKPPLSDEQFF. The V and J genes are TRBV30 and TRBJ2-1; D gene ambiguous. The CDR3 runs 15 residues. Germline V lookup: CDR1 GTSNPN, CDR2 SVGIG (reference sequence). Trimming removed 0 bases at V and 8 bases at J, with 17 bases between.

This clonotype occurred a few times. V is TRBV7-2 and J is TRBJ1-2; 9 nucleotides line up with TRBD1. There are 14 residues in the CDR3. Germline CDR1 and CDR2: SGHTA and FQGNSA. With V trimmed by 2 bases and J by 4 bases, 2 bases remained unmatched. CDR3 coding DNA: TGTGCCAGCAGCTTAATGGGACAGGGCTATGGCTACACCTTC. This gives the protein CASSLMGQGYGYTF.

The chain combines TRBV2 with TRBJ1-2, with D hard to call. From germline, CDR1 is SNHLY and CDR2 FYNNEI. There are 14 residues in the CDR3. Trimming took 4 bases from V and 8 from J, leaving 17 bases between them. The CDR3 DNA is TGTGCCAGCAGTGTCTGGCAGGAGATCGAAGGCTACACCTTC. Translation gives CASSVWQEIEGYTF.

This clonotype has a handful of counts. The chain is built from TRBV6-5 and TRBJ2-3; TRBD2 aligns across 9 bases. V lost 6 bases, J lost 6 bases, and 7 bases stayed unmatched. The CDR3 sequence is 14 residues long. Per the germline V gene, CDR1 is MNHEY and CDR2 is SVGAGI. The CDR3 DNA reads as TGTGCCAGCAGGCCGGGACTAGCTTACGATACGCAGTATTTT. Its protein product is CASRPGLAYDTQYF.

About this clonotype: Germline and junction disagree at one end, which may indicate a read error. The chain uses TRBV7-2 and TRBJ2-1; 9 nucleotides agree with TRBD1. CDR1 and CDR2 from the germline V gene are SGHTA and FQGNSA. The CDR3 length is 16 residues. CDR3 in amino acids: CVSSLAVGQGNNEQFF. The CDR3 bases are TGTGTCAGCAGCTTAGCGGTAGGACAGGGGAACAATGAGCAGTTCTTC.

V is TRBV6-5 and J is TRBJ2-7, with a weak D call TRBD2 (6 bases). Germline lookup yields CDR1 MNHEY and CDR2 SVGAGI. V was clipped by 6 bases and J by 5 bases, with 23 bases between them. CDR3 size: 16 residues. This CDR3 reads CASSSTPGAGIHEQYF. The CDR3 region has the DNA TGTGCCAGCAGCTCGACGCCTGGGGCGGGGATCCACGAGCAGTACTTC.

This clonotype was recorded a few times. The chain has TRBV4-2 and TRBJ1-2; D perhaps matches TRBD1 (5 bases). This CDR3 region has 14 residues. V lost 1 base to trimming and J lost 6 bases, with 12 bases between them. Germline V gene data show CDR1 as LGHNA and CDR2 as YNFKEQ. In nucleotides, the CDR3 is TGTGCCAGCAGCCAAGTGTCCCTGGGGGATGGCTACACCTTC. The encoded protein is CASSQVSLGDGYTF.

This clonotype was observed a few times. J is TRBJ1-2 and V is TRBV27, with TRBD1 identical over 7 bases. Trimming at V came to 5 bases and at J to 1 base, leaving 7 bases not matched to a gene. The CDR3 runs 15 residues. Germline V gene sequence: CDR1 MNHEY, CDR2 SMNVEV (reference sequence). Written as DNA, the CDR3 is TGTGCCAGCAGTCTTGACAGGGACGGTAACTATGGCTACACCTTC. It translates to CASSLDRDGNYGYTF.

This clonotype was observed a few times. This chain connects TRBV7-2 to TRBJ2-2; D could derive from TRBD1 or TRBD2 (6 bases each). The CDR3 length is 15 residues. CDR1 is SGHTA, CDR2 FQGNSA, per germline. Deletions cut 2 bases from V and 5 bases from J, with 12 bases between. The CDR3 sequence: CASSLFGGQTGELFF. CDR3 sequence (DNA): TGTGCCAGCAGCTTATTTGGGGGGCAGACCGGGGAGCTGTTTTTT.

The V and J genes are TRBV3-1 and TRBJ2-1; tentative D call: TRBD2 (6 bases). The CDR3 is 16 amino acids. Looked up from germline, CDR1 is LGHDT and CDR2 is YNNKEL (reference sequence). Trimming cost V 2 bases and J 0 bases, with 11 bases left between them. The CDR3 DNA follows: TGTGCCAGCAGCCAAACCGCGGGGTACTCCTACAATGAGCAGTTCTTC. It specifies CASSQTAGYSYNEQFF.

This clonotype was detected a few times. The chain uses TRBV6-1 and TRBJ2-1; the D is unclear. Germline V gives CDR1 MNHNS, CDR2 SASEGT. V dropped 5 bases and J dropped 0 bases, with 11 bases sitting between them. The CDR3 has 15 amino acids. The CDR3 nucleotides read TGTGCCAGCAGTCCCCCTCTAGACTCCTACAATGAGCAGTTCTTC. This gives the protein CASSPPLDSYNEQFF.

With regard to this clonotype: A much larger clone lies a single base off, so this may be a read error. The CDR3 spells CSAHSALSYEQYV. The CDR3, as DNA: TGCAGTGCACACAGTGCTCTCTCCTACGAGCAGTACGTC. The rearrangement uses TRBV20-1 and TRBJ2-7; D is unclear. Trimming left V 6 bases short and J 0 bases short, with 12 bases between. The CDR3 length is 13 residues. Per germline, CDR1 DFQATT and CDR2 SNEGSKA (reference sequence).

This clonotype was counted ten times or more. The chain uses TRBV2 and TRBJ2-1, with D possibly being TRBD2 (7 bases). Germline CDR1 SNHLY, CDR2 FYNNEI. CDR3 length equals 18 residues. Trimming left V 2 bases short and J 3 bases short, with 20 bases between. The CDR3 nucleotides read TGTGCCAGCAGTGAATCAAAGAGGGGGAGGGACTTCTACAATGAGCAGTTCTTC. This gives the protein CASSESKRGRDFYNEQFF.

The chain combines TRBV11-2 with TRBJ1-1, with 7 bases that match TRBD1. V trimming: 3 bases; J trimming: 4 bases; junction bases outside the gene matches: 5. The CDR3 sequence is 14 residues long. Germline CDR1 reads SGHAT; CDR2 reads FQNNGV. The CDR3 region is CASSFSTGPTEAFF. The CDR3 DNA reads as TGTGCCAGCAGCTTCTCGACAGGGCCCACTGAAGCTTTCTTT.

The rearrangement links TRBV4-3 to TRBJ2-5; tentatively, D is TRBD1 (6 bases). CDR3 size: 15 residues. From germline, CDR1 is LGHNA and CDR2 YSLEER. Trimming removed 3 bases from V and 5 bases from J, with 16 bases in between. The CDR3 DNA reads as TGCGCCAGCAGCCATTCTACAGACAGGCCGGAGACCCAGTACTTC. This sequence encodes CASSHSTDRPETQYF.

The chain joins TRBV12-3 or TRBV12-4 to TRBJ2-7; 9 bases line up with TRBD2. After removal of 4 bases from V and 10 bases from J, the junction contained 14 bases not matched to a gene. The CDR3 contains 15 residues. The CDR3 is CASSSSSGGLGAQYF. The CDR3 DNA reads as TGTGCCAGCAGTTCAAGTAGCGGGGGCCTCGGGGCCCAGTACTTC.

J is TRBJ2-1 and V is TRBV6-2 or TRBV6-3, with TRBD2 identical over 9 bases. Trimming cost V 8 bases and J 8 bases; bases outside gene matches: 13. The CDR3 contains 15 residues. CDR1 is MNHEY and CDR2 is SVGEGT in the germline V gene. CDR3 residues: CASLKEAGGRDEQFF. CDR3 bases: TGTGCCAGCCTCAAGGAAGCGGGGGGCCGGGATGAGCAGTTCTTC.

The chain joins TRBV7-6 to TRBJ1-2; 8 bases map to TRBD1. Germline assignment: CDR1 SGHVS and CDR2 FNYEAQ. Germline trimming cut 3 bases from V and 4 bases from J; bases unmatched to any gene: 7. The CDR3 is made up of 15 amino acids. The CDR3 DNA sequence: TGTGCCAGCAGCTTGGCGGACAGGGTGGTCTATGGCTACACCTTC. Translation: CASSLADRVVYGYTF. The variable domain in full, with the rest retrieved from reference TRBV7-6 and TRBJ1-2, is GAGVSQSPRYKVTKRGQDVALRCDPISGHVSLYWYRQALGQGPEFLTYFNYEAQQDKSGLPNDRFSAERPEGSISTLTIQRTEQRDSAMYRCASSLADRVVYGYTFGSGTRLTVV.

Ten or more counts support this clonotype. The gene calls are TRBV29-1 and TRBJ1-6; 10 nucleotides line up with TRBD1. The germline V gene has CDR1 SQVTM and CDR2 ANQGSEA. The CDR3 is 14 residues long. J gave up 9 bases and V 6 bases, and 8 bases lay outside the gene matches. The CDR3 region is CSVRDRGVGSPLHF. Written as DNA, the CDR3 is TGCAGCGTCCGGGACAGGGGAGTGGGTTCACCCCTCCACTTT.

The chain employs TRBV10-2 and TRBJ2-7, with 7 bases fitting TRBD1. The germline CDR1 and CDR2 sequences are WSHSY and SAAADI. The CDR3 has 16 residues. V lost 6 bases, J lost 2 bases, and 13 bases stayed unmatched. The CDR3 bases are TGCGCCAGCAGCACCCCCAAGGGGGCCCCAACCTACGAGCAGTACTTC. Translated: CASSTPKGAPTYEQYF.

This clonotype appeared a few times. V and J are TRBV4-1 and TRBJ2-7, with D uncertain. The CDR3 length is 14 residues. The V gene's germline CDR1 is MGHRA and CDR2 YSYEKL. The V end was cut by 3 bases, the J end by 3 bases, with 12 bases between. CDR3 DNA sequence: TGCGCCAGCAGCCACCTGCATGAAGGCTACGAGCAGTACTTC. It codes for CASSHLHEGYEQYF.